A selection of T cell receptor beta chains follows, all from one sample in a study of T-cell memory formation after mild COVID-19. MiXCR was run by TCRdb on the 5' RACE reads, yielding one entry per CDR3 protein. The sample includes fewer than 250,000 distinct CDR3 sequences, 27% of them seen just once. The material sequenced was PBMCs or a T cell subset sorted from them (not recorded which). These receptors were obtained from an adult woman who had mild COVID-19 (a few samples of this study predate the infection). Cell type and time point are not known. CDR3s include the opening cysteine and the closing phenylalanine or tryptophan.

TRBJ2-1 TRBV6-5 CATARGTGGINEQFF
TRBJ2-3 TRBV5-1 CASSLGDSITDTQYF
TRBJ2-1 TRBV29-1 CSVEPSSYNEQFF
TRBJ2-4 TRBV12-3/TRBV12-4 CASLQRGLNIQYF
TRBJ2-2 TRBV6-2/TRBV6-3 CASSYLDRGDTGELFF
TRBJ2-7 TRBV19 CASSRSTYEQYF
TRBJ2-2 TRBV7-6 CASSPRGAGELFF
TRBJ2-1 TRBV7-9 CASSFRQGGNEQFF
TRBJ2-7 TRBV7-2 CASSESGTGDGEQYF
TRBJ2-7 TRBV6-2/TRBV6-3 CASSYLGQPNYEQYF
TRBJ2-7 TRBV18 CASSPRLGSGSLYEQYF
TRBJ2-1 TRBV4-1 CASSQGISLGSYNEQFF
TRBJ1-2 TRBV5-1 CASSEGQGHGYTF
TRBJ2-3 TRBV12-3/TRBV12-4 CASSPEGLGADTQYF
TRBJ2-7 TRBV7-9 CASSIEVFGGARDEQYF
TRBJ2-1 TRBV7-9 CASSLVGVAGAPEQFF
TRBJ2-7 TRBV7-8 CASTVGTGTYEQYF
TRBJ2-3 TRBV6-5 CASSPGIGGGKDTQYF
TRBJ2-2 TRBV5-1 CASSLVGGTGELFF
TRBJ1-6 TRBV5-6 CASSHSHSPLHF
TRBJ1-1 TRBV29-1 CSVEEETGLKAFF
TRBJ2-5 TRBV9 CASSVDLAAETQYF
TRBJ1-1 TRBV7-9 CASSLEAERSEAFF
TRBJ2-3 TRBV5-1 CASGDLAGDPGTDTQYF
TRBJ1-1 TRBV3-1 CASSQVAAEAFF
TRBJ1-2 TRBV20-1 CSARVWQPDGYTF
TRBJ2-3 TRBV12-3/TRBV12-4 CASKAGDRNTDTQYF
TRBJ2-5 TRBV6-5 CASSSWTGPGETQYF
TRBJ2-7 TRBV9 CASSVAATGSYEQYF
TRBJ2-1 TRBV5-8 CASSLYGTEPYNEQFF
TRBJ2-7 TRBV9 CASSSHGTDHYEQYF
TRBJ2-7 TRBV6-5 CASSPDSGGRGYYEQYF
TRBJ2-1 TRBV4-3 CASSQDPISAEQFF
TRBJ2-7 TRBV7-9 CASSATGINEQYF
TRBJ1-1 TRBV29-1 CLTSGAGRRTEAFF
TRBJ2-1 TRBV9 CASSVQTGAAYNEQFF
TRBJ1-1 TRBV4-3 CASSPTGDFGREAFF
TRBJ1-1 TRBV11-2 CASSLGTGRYTEAFF
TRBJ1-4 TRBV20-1 CSARAGPNEKLFF
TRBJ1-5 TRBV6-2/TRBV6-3 CASSYYPDRGPGQPQHF
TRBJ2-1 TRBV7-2 CASSFPGNEQFF
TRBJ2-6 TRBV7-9 CASSLAQIYFSGANVLTF
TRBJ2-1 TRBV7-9 CASSSTGTGKFRSYNEQFF
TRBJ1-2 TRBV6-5 CASSYLGAGYTF
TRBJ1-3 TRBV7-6 CASSPSTGALIGNTIYF
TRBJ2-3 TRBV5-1 CASSGRAYRPDTQYF
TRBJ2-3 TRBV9 CASSVGGVATDTQYF
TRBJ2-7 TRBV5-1 CASSLADPGYEQYF
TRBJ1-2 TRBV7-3 CASSLGGVGYTF
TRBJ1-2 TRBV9 CASSVAQDSRYGYTF
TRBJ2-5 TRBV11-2 CASSLSGPLDTQYF
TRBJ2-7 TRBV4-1 CASSREGQGTGHEQYF
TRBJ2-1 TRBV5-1 CASRPTGVVSYNEQFF
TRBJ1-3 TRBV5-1 CASSLPGAGNTIYF
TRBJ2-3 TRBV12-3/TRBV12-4 CASSFISGSTDTQYF
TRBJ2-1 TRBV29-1 CSAAGTSGSGAYNEQFF
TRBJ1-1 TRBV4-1 CASSQPGGEVTEAFF
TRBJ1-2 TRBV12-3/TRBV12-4 CASRITAGDGYTF
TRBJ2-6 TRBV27 CASGDIPEANVLTF
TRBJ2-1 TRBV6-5 CASRVPKQFF